Listed below are T cell receptor beta chains from one sample, sequenced in a study of T cell repertoires in cytomegalovirus infection. TCRdb re-called the reads with MiXCR, one entry per CDR3 protein. This table has some 700,000 distinct CDR3 sequences, 35% to 45% appearing once. Sequencing input: PBMCs. These receptors were taken from a human donor in good health (CMV status not recorded). Some clones in this sample may be carry-over from other donors' samples. Both conserved end residues are part of each CDR3. Each record gives: J gene, V gene, clone size, D gene, CDR3 protein, CDR3 DNA. D genes are given only for firm matches. Clone size is given for some rows only: seen once, a few or many times, or a class if the clone is expanded.

j_gene: TRBJ2-1; v_gene: TRBV20-1; abundance: once; d_gene: TRBD2; CDR3aa: CSATVLADSSYNEQFF; CDR3nt: TGCAGTGCCACGGTCCTAGCGGATAGCTCCTACAATGAGCAGTTCTTC
j_gene: TRBJ1-4; v_gene: TRBV7-9; abundance: .; d_gene: .; CDR3aa: CASSSSYRETNEKRFF; CDR3nt: TGTGCCAGCAGCTCGTCGTACAGGGAGACTAATGAAAAACGGTTTTTT
j_gene: TRBJ1-6; v_gene: TRBV7-9; abundance: .; d_gene: .; CDR3aa: CASSFHNRDSPLHF; CDR3nt: TGTGCCAGCAGCTTTCACAACAGGGACTCACCCCTCCACTTT
j_gene: TRBJ1-4; v_gene: TRBV7-4; abundance: .; d_gene: .; CDR3aa: CASSLASFEKLFF; CDR3nt: TGTGCCAGCAGCTTAGCGTCGTTTGAAAAACTGTTTTTT
j_gene: TRBJ1-3; v_gene: TRBV2; abundance: few; d_gene: TRBD1; CDR3aa: CASPRGQRLTSGNTIYF; CDR3nt: TGTGCCAGCCCCCGGGGACAGCGACTAACCTCTGGAAACACCATATATTTT
j_gene: TRBJ2-5; v_gene: TRBV29-1; abundance: once; d_gene: .; CDR3aa: CSFSKRGQETQYF; CDR3nt: TGCAGCTTCTCAAAGAGGGGACAAGAGACCCAGTACTTC
j_gene: TRBJ2-1; v_gene: TRBV19; abundance: .; d_gene: .; CDR3aa: CASSIGVGSSYNEQFF; CDR3nt: TGTGCCAGTAGTATTGGGGTCGGCAGCTCCTACAATGAGCAGTTCTTC
j_gene: TRBJ1-1; v_gene: TRBV30; abundance: .; d_gene: .; CDR3aa: CAWSAWGGADTEAFF; CDR3nt: TGTGCCTGGAGTGCGTGGGGGGGCGCGGACACTGAAGCTTTCTTT
j_gene: TRBJ1-5; v_gene: TRBV7-6; abundance: .; d_gene: .; CDR3aa: CASSYGAANQPQHF; CDR3nt: TGTGCCAGCAGCTATGGGGCAGCAAATCAGCCCCAGCATTTT
j_gene: TRBJ1-1; v_gene: TRBV19; abundance: .; d_gene: .; CDR3aa: CASSIEFREGSTEAFF; CDR3nt: TGTGCCAGTAGTATAGAGTTTAGGGAGGGAAGCACTGAAGCTTTCTTT
j_gene: TRBJ1-6; v_gene: TRBV6-6; abundance: few; d_gene: TRBD1; CDR3aa: CASSYWTGGNSPLHF; CDR3nt: TGTGCCAGCAGTTACTGGACAGGGGGGAATTCACCCCTCCACTTT
j_gene: TRBJ1-1; v_gene: TRBV7-6; abundance: .; d_gene: TRBD1; CDR3aa: CASSLLTLGWGQELNTEAFF; CDR3nt: TGTGCCAGCAGCTTACTCACCCTGGGGTGGGGACAGGAATTGAACACTGAAGCTTTCTTT
j_gene: TRBJ1-5; v_gene: TRBV12-3/TRBV12-4; abundance: many; d_gene: .; CDR3aa: CASSFRGDQPQHF; CDR3nt: TGTGCCAGCAGTTTTCGGGGGGACCAGCCCCAGCATTTT
j_gene: TRBJ2-3; v_gene: TRBV19; abundance: .; d_gene: .; CDR3aa: CASSNQLATDTQYF; CDR3nt: TGTGCCAGTAGTAACCAGCTAGCGACAGATACGCAGTATTTT
j_gene: TRBJ2-1; v_gene: TRBV7-6; abundance: .; d_gene: .; CDR3aa: CASSLEVTDEQLF; CDR3nt: TGTGCCAGCAGCTTAGAAGTGACGGATGAGCAGTTGTTC
j_gene: TRBJ1-2; v_gene: TRBV7-2; abundance: many; d_gene: TRBD1; CDR3aa: CASSDRANPEGYTF; CDR3nt: TGTGCCAGCAGTGACAGGGCCAACCCCGAGGGCTACACCTTC
j_gene: TRBJ2-7; v_gene: TRBV6-6; abundance: .; d_gene: .; CDR3aa: CASSYSRFAHTYEQYF; CDR3nt: TGTGCCAGCAGTTACTCGAGGTTCGCCCATACCTACGAGCAGTACTTC
j_gene: TRBJ1-6; v_gene: TRBV7-8; abundance: few; d_gene: .; CDR3aa: CASRRPNSPLHF; CDR3nt: TGTGCCAGCAGGAGGCCGAATTCACCCCTCCACTTT
j_gene: TRBJ2-6; v_gene: TRBV9; abundance: .; d_gene: .; CDR3aa: CASSVSDSGANGLTF; CDR3nt: TGTGCCAGCAGCGTGTCGGACTCTGGGGCCAACGGCCTGACTTTC
j_gene: TRBJ1-5; v_gene: TRBV6-1; abundance: .; d_gene: .; CDR3aa: CASSQTWDNQPQHF; CDR3nt: TGTGCCAGCAGTCAAACATGGGACAATCAGCCCCAGCATTTT
j_gene: TRBJ2-3; v_gene: TRBV12-5; abundance: .; d_gene: TRBD1; CDR3aa: CASGLVLDRGRGDTQYF; CDR3nt: TGTGCTAGTGGTTTGGTACTGGACAGGGGGCGAGGAGATACGCAGTATTTT
j_gene: TRBJ2-4; v_gene: TRBV19; abundance: .; d_gene: .; CDR3aa: CASSIPPGTKNIQYF; CDR3nt: TGTGCCAGTAGTATACCGCCCGGGACCAAAAACATTCAGTACTTC
j_gene: TRBJ1-2; v_gene: TRBV19; abundance: few; d_gene: .; CDR3aa: CASSLSWERVDGYTF; CDR3nt: TGTGCCAGTAGCCTATCCTGGGAACGGGTGGATGGCTACACCTTC
j_gene: TRBJ2-1; v_gene: TRBV6-6; abundance: .; d_gene: TRBD1; CDR3aa: CASSARTGGYNEQFF; CDR3nt: TGTGCCAGCAGTGCCCGGACAGGCGGTTACAATGAGCAGTTCTTC
j_gene: TRBJ2-5; v_gene: TRBV30; abundance: few; d_gene: .; CDR3aa: CAWSVGQGLLETQYF; CDR3nt: TGTGCCTGGAGTGTCGGGCAGGGCCTCCTGGAGACCCAGTACTTC
j_gene: TRBJ2-2; v_gene: TRBV3-1; abundance: .; d_gene: TRBD2; CDR3aa: CASSQAGTSGRATGELFF; CDR3nt: TGTGCCAGCAGCCAAGCCGGGACTAGCGGGAGGGCCACCGGGGAGCTGTTTTTT
j_gene: TRBJ1-2; v_gene: TRBV6-8; abundance: .; d_gene: TRBD1; CDR3aa: CASSYLGQPSDYGYTF; CDR3nt: TGTGCCAGCAGTTACCTGGGACAGCCGAGCGACTATGGCTACACCTTC
j_gene: TRBJ1-3; v_gene: TRBV24-1; abundance: .; d_gene: .; CDR3aa: CATSDPAGSGNTIYF; CDR3nt: TGTGCCACCAGTGACCCGGCCGGGTCTGGAAACACCATATATTTT
j_gene: TRBJ1-5; v_gene: TRBV2; abundance: many; d_gene: TRBD1; CDR3aa: CASRSGQSNQPQHF; CDR3nt: TGTGCCAGCAGGTCGGGACAGAGCAATCAGCCCCAGCATTTT
j_gene: TRBJ1-2; v_gene: TRBV28; abundance: .; d_gene: TRBD1; CDR3aa: CASTLDRRDGYTF; CDR3nt: TGTGCCAGCACCCTGGACAGGCGCGATGGCTACACCTTC
j_gene: TRBJ1-2; v_gene: TRBV25-1; abundance: .; d_gene: TRBD1; CDR3aa: CASSEGGQGQLSGYTF; CDR3nt: TGTGCCAGCAGTGAAGGGGGACAGGGCCAATTGAGTGGCTACACCTTC
j_gene: TRBJ2-7; v_gene: TRBV7-2; abundance: many; d_gene: .; CDR3aa: CASSLVPGVVYEQYF; CDR3nt: TGTGCCAGCAGCTTAGTACCGGGGGTAGTTTACGAGCAGTACTTC
j_gene: TRBJ2-1; v_gene: TRBV5-1; abundance: .; d_gene: TRBD1; CDR3aa: CASSDRVSHEQFF; CDR3nt: TGCGCCAGCTCAGACAGGGTTAGTCATGAGCAGTTCTTC
j_gene: TRBJ2-7; v_gene: TRBV19; abundance: few; d_gene: .; CDR3aa: CASSINYEQYF; CDR3nt: TGTGCCAGTAGTATAAACTACGAGCAGTACTTC
j_gene: TRBJ1-6; v_gene: TRBV12-3/TRBV12-4; abundance: many; d_gene: .; CDR3aa: CASSFGQLNSPLHF; CDR3nt: TGTGCCAGCAGTTTCGGGCAGCTTAATTCACCCCTCCACTTT
j_gene: TRBJ1-2; v_gene: TRBV11-2; abundance: .; d_gene: .; CDR3aa: CASSLVQGYTF; CDR3nt: TGTGCCAGCAGCTTAGTTCAGGGCTACACCTTC
j_gene: TRBJ2-7; v_gene: TRBV5-1; abundance: .; d_gene: TRBD2; CDR3aa: CASSWGRLAGGSYEQYF; CDR3nt: TGCGCCAGCAGCTGGGGGCGACTAGCGGGAGGCTCCTACGAGCAGTACTTC
j_gene: TRBJ2-2; v_gene: TRBV5-4; abundance: once; d_gene: .; CDR3aa: CASSLDTGERFF; CDR3nt: TGTGCCAGCAGCTTGGACACCGGTGAGCGGTTTTTT
j_gene: TRBJ2-1; v_gene: TRBV6-5; abundance: .; d_gene: TRBD1; CDR3aa: CASRTGTGWKNEQFF; CDR3nt: TGTGCCAGCAGAACCGGGACAGGGTGGAAGAATGAGCAGTTCTTC